This T cell receptor beta chain was captured by sequencing in a study of identical twins. Study outcomes and limitations: The presence of invariant MAIT and iNKT cells could partly confound analyses of zero-insertion sequences. In beta out-of-frame sequences, the excess sharing between twins was weaker.

The germline V gene encodes CDR1 SGHRS and CDR2 YFSETQ. This CDR3 is 15 amino acids long. V lost 4 bases, J lost 8 bases, and 21 bases lay in between. Concerning this clonotype: Its antigen is unidentified.

A single record per CDR3 protein comes from TCRdb applying MiXCR to the 5' RACE reads. Of about 240,000 distinct CDR3 sequences in the sample, roughly a tenth were seen once. The chain is built from TRBV5-1 and TRBJ1-2; weak D call: TRBD1 (5 bases). The sample consisted of memory T cells sorted from blood. This clonotype was obtained from a man in his fifties in good health. The CDR3 spells CASSPGGVVVSGYTF. In nucleotides, the CDR3 is TGCGCCAGCAGCCCGGGGGGAGTCGTGGTCTCCGGCTACACCTTC.